The next 11 T cell receptor beta chains were all read from a single sample in a study of identical twins. MiXCR was run by TCRdb on the 5' RACE reads, yielding one entry per CDR3 protein. Of hundreds of thousands of distinct CDR3 sequences in the sample, approximately 8.5% are singletons; the top ten hold 2% to 2.5%. These data also formed part of another study, on yellow fever vaccine responses in identical twins.

Sequencing was carried out using memory (CD45RO+) T cells sorted from blood. The receptors stem from a woman aged 18-29 years in good health.

This clonotype was seen repeatedly, ten times or more. In DNA form, the CDR3 reads TGTGCCAGCAGTTACTCGGTAACAGGGATTGTGGACGCGCAGTTCTTC. It specifies CASSYSVTGIVDAQFF. The rearrangement uses TRBV6-5 and TRBJ2-1; possibly TRBD1 for D (6 bases). The germline V and J ends were trimmed by 0 bases and 12 bases, with 21 bases remaining between them. This CDR3 contains 16 residues. Germline V gene lookup returns CDR1 MNHEY and CDR2 SVGAGI.

The J gene is TRBJ2-1, the V gene TRBV5-5; 12 nucleotides agree with TRBD2. Germline V lookup: CDR1 SGHKS, CDR2 YYEKEE (reference sequence). The CDR3 runs to 17 residues. V gave up 2 bases and J gave up 4 bases; unmatched junction bases: 7. Here the CDR3 reads CASSFTSGGLRYNEQFF. The CDR3 bases are TGTGCCAGCAGCTTTACTAGCGGGGGGCTCCGATACAATGAGCAGTTCTTC.

This clonotype showed up many times. V usage is TRBV2 and J usage is TRBJ1-1; 10 bases are shared with TRBD1. CDR1 and CDR2 (germline): SNHLY, FYNNEI. The V segment lost 10 bases and the J segment 4 bases; nucleotides outside the gene matches: 3. The CDR3 consists of 12 residues. In nucleotides, the CDR3 is TGTGCCACCAGGACAGGGGGCACTGAAGCTTTCTTT. This encodes CATRTGGTEAFF.

This clonotype has just a few counts. This chain connects TRBV20-1 to TRBJ2-1; 13 bases are a match to TRBD2. V shed 0 bases and J 5 bases; nucleotides not matched to a gene: 10. Germline V CDR1 and CDR2: DFQATT, SNEGSKA (reference sequence). This CDR3 comprises 18 residues. CDR3 in DNA: TGCAGTGCTAGAGAGCGCCCCCCAGGGACTAGCGGGAACAATGAGCAGTTCTTC. Amino acids: CSARERPPGTSGNNEQFF.

For this clonotype: Given a much more abundant clone one base away, this may be a read error. The J gene is TRBJ2-2, the V gene TRBV20-1; TRBD2 might be the D (5 bases). With 3 bases removed from V and 6 bases from J, the gap between germline ends came to 8 bases. CDR1 DFQATT and CDR2 SNEGSKA come from the germline V gene (reference sequence). The CDR3 loop spans 12 amino acids. The CDR3, as DNA: TGCAGTGCTAGCGGGGATGCCGGGGAGCTGTTTTTT. Translated: CSASGDAGELFF.

This clonotype was observed many times. Its ends do not fully match the called genes, so a read error is possible. The chain employs TRBV6-5 and TRBJ2-1, with no clear D. The CDR3 length is 12 residues. CDR1 and CDR2 (germline): MNHEY, SVGAGI. CDR3 nucleotide sequence: TGTGCCAGCAGTGACTCTTACAATGAGCAGTTCTTC. Translation: CASSDSYNEQFF.

This clonotype was recorded a few times. This chain links TRBV27 with TRBJ1-5; 11 nucleotides align to TRBD1. Trimming took 4 bases from V and 6 from J; bases not matched to a gene: 5. Germline V gene sequence: CDR1 MNHEY, CDR2 SMNVEV (reference sequence). There are 15 residues in the CDR3. Here the CDR3 DNA reads TGTGCCAGCAGTTCACGGGGGACAGGGGGTCAGCCCCAGCATTTT. This translates into CASSSRGTGGQPQHF.

V is TRBV6-5 and J is TRBJ1-2; the D is unclear. The CDR3 is made up of 12 amino acids. Trimming removed 6 bases from V and 5 bases from J, with 10 bases in between. Germline V lookup: CDR1 MNHEY, CDR2 SVGAGI. CDR3 region: CASRRDAYGYTF. For the CDR3, the DNA is TGTGCCAGCAGACGAGACGCATATGGCTACACCTTC.

In this sample, this clonotype turned up a few times. J is TRBJ2-2 and V is TRBV4-1; D unresolved. Trimming cost V 0 bases and J 4 bases, with 9 bases left between them. Germline CDR1 MGHRA, CDR2 YSYEKL. This CDR3 contains 15 residues. DNA of the CDR3: TGCGCCAGCAGCCAAGATCGCTCAACCACCGGGGAGCTGTTTTTT. Its translation: CASSQDRSTTGELFF.

This clonotype showed up many times. This chain links TRBV5-1 with TRBJ1-1; D is perhaps TRBD1 (6 bases). Germline values: CDR1 SGHRS, CDR2 YFSETQ. Deletions cut 5 bases from V and 1 base from J, with 12 bases between. There are 14 residues in the CDR3. Here the CDR3 reads CASRRRGQNTEAFF. The DNA for the CDR3 is TGCGCCAGCAGACGCCGGGGGCAGAACACTGAAGCTTTCTTT.

V gene TRBV5-1 combines with J gene TRBJ2-1; 9 positions agree with TRBD1. Germline CDR1 and CDR2: SGHRS and YFSETQ. The CDR3 runs to 17 residues. The ends lost 2 bases at V and 3 bases at J; junction bases unmatched: 9. The CDR3 DNA follows: TGCGCCAGCAGCTTTGTTTCCGGGACAGGGATCTACAATGAGCAGTTCTTC. Amino acid sequence: CASSFVSGTGIYNEQFF.